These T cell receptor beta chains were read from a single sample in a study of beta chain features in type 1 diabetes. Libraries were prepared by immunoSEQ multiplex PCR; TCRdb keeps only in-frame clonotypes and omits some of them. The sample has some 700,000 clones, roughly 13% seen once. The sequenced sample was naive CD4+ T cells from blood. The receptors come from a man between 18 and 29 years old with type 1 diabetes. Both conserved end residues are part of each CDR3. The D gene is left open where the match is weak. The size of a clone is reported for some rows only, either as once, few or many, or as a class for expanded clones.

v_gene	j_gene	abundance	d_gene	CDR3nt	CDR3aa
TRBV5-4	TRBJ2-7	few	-	TGTGCCAGCAGCTCGGGGACCGAAGTCTACGAGCAGTACTTC	CASSSGTEVYEQYF
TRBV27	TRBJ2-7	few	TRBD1	TGTGCCAGCAGTTTAAGGGACAGCCACTCCTACGAGCAGTACTTC	CASSLRDSHSYEQYF
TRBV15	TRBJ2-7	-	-	TGTGCCACCAGCAGAGATCGGGCAGGGCCCGAGCAGTACTTC	CATSRDRAGPEQYF
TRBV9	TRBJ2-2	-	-	TGTGCCAGCAGCGTAGCAGGCAGTACCGGGGAGCTGTTTTTT	CASSVAGSTGELFF
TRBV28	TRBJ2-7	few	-	TGTGCCAGCAGTTTGGGTGAGGGGGCCTACGAGCAGTACTTC	CASSLGEGAYEQYF
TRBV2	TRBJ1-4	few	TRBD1	TGTGCCAGCAGGGGACAGGGGTCAACAACTAATGAAAAACTGTTTTTT	CASRGQGSTTNEKLFF
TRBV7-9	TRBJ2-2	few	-	TGTGCCAGCAGCTACGCCTCTGGGGAGTTGTCCTGGGAGCTGTTTTTT	CASSYASGELSWELFF
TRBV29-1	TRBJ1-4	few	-	TGCAGCGTTGGGGTACAGGGCGGGGAAAAACTGTTTTTT	CSVGVQGGEKLFF
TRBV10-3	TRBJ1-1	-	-	TGTGCCATCAGTGGTACAGGGAGCACTGAAGCTTTCTTT	CAISGTGSTEAFF
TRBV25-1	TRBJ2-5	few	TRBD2	TGTGCCAGCAGCGAACTAGCGGGGGCCGGGGAGACCCAGTACTTC	CASSELAGAGETQYF
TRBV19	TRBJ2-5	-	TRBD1	TGTGCCAGTAGTATGTGGACAGGGGTAGGGGAGACCCAGTACTTC	CASSMWTGVGETQYF
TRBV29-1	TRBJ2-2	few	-	TGCAGCGTGGCCGCAGGGTCCGGGGAGCTGTTTTTT	CSVAAGSGELFF
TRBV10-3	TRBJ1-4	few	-	TGTGCCATCACCACAGGGCCTAATGAAAAACTGTTTTTT	CAITTGPNEKLFF
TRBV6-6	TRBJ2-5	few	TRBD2	TGTGCCATCCGCGGCGGGGGACAAGAGACCCAGTACTTC	CAIRGGGQETQYF
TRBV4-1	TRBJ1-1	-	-	TGCGCCAGCAGCGTCACCGTGGACAGCCTTGAAGCTTTCTTT	CASSVTVDSLEAFF
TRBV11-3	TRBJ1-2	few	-	TGTGCCAGCAGCTCCCGGACAGCCCTTGGCTATGGCTACACCTTC	CASSSRTALGYGYTF
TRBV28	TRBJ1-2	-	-	TGTGCCAGCAGTGAAAGGCCCGCCAGGGGCTACGGCTACACCTTC	CASSERPARGYGYTF
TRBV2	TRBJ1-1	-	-	TGTGCCAGCACTGGAAGTCAATGGGAAACTGAAGCTTTCTTT	CASTGSQWETEAFF
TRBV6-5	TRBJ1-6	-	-	TGTGCCAGCAGTTACGGGTCGAGTAGGGATTCACCCCTCCACTTT	CASSYGSSRDSPLHF
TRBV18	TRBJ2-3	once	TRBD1	TGTGCCAGCTCACCTCCGAACAGGGGTTCTAGCACAGATACGCAGTATTTT	CASSPPNRGSSTDTQYF
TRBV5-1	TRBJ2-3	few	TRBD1	TGCGCCAGCAGCTCCGGACAGGGATCAGATACGCAGTATTTT	CASSSGQGSDTQYF
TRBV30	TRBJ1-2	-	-	TGTGCCTGGAGGAATACAGTTTCTGGCTACACCTTC	CAWRNTVSGYTF
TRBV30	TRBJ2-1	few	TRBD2	TGTGCCTGGAGGGTTCGAAGCGGGGTCTGGGCTGAGCAGTTCTTC	CAWRVRSGVWAEQFF
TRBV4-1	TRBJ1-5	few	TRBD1	TGCGCCAGCAGCCAGGAGCAGGGGGCTAGGCAGCCCCAGCATTTT	CASSQEQGARQPQHF
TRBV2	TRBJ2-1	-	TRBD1	TGTGCCAGCAAAGGACAGGGAGATTACAATGAGCAGTTCTTC	CASKGQGDYNEQFF
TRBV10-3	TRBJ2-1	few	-	TGTGCCATCAGTGAGTCGGGGTCTACCCGGGGTGAGCAGTTCTTC	CAISESGSTRGEQFF
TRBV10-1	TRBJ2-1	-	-	TGCGCCAGCACCCCAGGCCCCTACAATGAGCAGTTCTTC	CASTPGPYNEQFF
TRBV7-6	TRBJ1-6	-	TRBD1	TGTGCCAGCAGCTCTGACAGGGGTTCCCCCCTCCACTTT	CASSSDRGSPLHF
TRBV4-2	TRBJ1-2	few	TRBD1	TGTGCCAGCAGCCAGGCGGCCCGGGACAGAGCTAACTATGGCTACACCTTC	CASSQAARDRANYGYTF
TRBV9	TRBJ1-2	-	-	TGTGCCAGCAGCGCCCATAACGGCAGCGTTCGGGGCTACACCTTC	CASSAHNGSVRGYTF
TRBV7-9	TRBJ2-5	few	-	TGTGCCAGCAGTCTCAGCCTGGGTCAAGAGACCCAGTACTTC	CASSLSLGQETQYF
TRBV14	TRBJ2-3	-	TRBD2	TGTGCCAGCAGCCAAGAGGCTAGCGGGGGTAGAGACACAGATACGCAGTATTTT	CASSQEASGGRDTDTQYF
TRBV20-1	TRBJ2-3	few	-	TGCAGTGCTATGGGTACAATAGCGTATTTT	CSAMGTIAYF
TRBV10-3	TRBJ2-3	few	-	TGTGCCATCAGTGAGGGGCGCACGGATACGCAGTATTTT	CAISEGRTDTQYF
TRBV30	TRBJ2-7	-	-	TGTGCCTGGAGTCTCCCGGGGGGGACAGGGCAGTACTTC	CAWSLPGGTGQYF
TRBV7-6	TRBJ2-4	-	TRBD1	TGTGCCAGCAGCGACAGGGGCGACACCAAAAACATTCAGTACTTC	CASSDRGDTKNIQYF
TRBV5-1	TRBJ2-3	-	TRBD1	TGCGCCAGCAGCTTGGGGACAGGTACTAGCACAGATACGCAGTATTTT	CASSLGTGTSTDTQYF
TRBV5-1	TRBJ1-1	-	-	TGCGCCAGCAGCAAGGACAGGAACACTGAAGCTTTCTTT	CASSKDRNTEAFF
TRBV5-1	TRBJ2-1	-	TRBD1	TGCGCCAGCAGCCCACAGGGGGACCTAGGCAATGAGCAGTTCTTC	CASSPQGDLGNEQFF
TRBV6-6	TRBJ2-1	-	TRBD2	TGTGCCAGCAGTTACTCGAGCGGGGGGGCCAATGAGCAGTTCTTC	CASSYSSGGANEQFF
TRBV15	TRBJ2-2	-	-	TGTGCCACCAGCAGAGGTGGGGGCGATATCGGGGAGCTGTTTTTT	CATSRGGGDIGELFF
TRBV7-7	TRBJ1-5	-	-	TGTGCCAGCAGCTTAGACCCCTATCGGCCCCAGCATTTT	CASSLDPYRPQHF
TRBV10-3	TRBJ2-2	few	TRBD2	TGTGCCATCAGTGCCGGGGAGGGCACCGGGGAGCTGTTTTTT	CAISAGEGTGELFF
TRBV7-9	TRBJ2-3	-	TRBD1	TGTGCCAGCAGCACCGGACAGGGGGGTCCGGGTACGCAGTATTTT	CASSTGQGGPGTQYF
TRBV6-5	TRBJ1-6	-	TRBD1	TGTGCCAGCAGTCCAGGGACAGGGCAGAATTCACCCCTCCACTTT	CASSPGTGQNSPLHF
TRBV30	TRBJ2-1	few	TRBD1	TGTGCCTGGAGTCAGGGGGAAGGGAATGAGCAGTTCTTC	CAWSQGEGNEQFF
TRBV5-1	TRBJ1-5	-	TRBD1	TGCGCCAGCAGCCCGTCCGGGACAGGGGGTAGCAATCAGCCCCAGCATTTT	CASSPSGTGGSNQPQHF
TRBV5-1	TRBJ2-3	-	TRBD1	TGCGCCAGCAGCGCCGGGACAGGAGTAGATACGCAGTATTTT	CASSAGTGVDTQYF
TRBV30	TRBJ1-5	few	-	TGTGCCTCCGCGGAAGGGGGTAGGTACAATCAGCCCCAGCATTTT	CASAEGGRYNQPQHF
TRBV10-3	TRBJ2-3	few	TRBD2	TGTGCCATCAGTGAGTCAGCGGGGGGATTCACAGATACGCAGTATTTT	CAISESAGGFTDTQYF